This T cell receptor beta chain is from a study of cytomegalovirus exposure and HLA in healthy donors. About the research overall: Caucasian-associated ancestry cluster membership applied to 75% to 85% of approximately 400 genotyped donors.

A multiplex PCR was run with 60 Vbeta primers and 13 Jbeta primers. Original data processing: A later analysis tallied some 80 million unique TCR beta chains, 10 million to 12 million of them shared. The table came from immunoSEQ multiplex PCR; TCRdb's copy has only in-frame clones and leaves some out. The D gene and trimming were derived from the DNA, and the V and J assignments and clone size from that table. This repertoire shows more than 95,000 clones, about 81% found once; its top ten account for 0.9% to 1.2%. Points on this clone: Its antigen remains unidentified.

Study-level results: Cytomegalovirus association was assigned to about 150 TCR beta chains. Another analysis was done later, and it associated roughly 15,000 TCR beta sequences with HLA alleles at 0.05 false discovery rate.

The germline CDR1 and CDR2 sequences are SGHAT and FQNNGV. The CDR3 sequence is 18 residues long. The trim removed 1 base at V and 1 base at J, leaving 6 bases unmatched. Sequenced material: PBMCs. The clonotype originates from a woman aged 30 to 39 in good health and CMV-seronegative. J is TRBJ2-3 and V is TRBV11-2, with 12 bases lining up with TRBD2. The chain's CDR3 is CASSLVASGGAGTDTQYF. Written as DNA, the CDR3 is TGTGCCAGCAGCTTAGTCGCTAGCGGGGGGGCGGGCACAGATACGCAGTATTTT.